The 17 T cell receptor beta chains given below trace back to one sample, sequenced in a study of cytomegalovirus exposure and HLA in healthy donors. PCR involved 60 Vbeta and 13 Jbeta primers. The assay was immunoSEQ multiplex PCR, and TCRdb's table has in-frame clones only and misses some. The sample holds around 150,000 clones, about 80% seen once. Sequencing was carried out using PBMCs. The receptors were sampled from a man aged 40-49 years in good health and CMV-seronegative.

This clone was seen a handful of times. The J gene is TRBJ1-2, the V gene TRBV6-5; tentative D call: TRBD1 (6 bases). Between the trimmed V and J ends, which lost 6 bases and 8 bases, there was a span of 19 bases. The CDR3 sequence is 14 residues long. CDR1 is MNHEY, CDR2 SVGAGI, per germline. The CDR3 protein is CASSRTAVPGGYTF. The CDR3 coding sequence is TGTGCCAGCAGCCGGACAGCCGTCCCTGGGGGCTACACCTTC.

The V gene is TRBV27, the J gene TRBJ2-1; the match to TRBD2 covers 7 bases. The junction had 3 bases not matched to a gene; V was cut back by 3 bases and J by 1 base. There are 15 residues in the CDR3. CDR1 and CDR2 from the germline V gene are MNHEY and SMNVEV (reference sequence). The CDR3 region has the DNA TGTGCCAGCAGTTTTTTGGGGGGGTCCTACAATGAGCAGTTCTTC. Translation: CASSFLGGSYNEQFF.

The rearrangement joins TRBV10-3 to TRBJ2-2, with a tentative D call TRBD1 (6 bases). Trimming removed 4 bases from V and 3 bases from J, with 15 bases in between. The CDR3 has 16 amino acids. CDR1 and CDR2 (germline): ENHRY, SYGVKD. CDR3 amino acids: CAISGGSDSYTGELFF. CDR3 DNA: TGTGCCATCAGTGGTGGGTCGGACAGTTACACCGGGGAGCTGTTTTTT.

The chain links TRBV27 to TRBJ2-3, with TRBD2 matching 8 bases. The CDR3 length is 14 residues. V was pared by 3 bases and J by 2 bases, with 1 base of the junction left unmatched. The germline CDR1 and CDR2 sequences are MNHEY and SMNVEV (reference sequence). CDR3: CASSFSGDTDTQYF. In DNA, the CDR3 is TGTGCCAGCAGTTTTAGCGGGGACACAGATACGCAGTATTTT.

The V call is TRBV28, the J call TRBJ1-1; the match to TRBD1 covers 10 bases. J gave up 0 bases and V 1 base, and 8 bases lay outside the gene matches. Looked up from germline, CDR1 is MDHEN and CDR2 is SYDVKM. CDR3 length equals 18 residues. In DNA form, the CDR3 reads TGTGCCAGCAGTTTATTGGGACAGGGGAGGGCGATGAACACTGAAGCTTTCTTT. Translation gives CASSLLGQGRAMNTEAFF.

The chain uses TRBV7-7 and TRBJ2-5, with TRBD1 identical over 9 bases. Germline CDR1 reads SSHAT; CDR2 reads FNYEAQ (reference sequence). The CDR3 loop spans 16 amino acids. Trimming took 1 base from V and 0 from J; bases not matched to a gene: 3. CDR3 sequence (DNA): TGTGCCAGCAGCTTAGGGGGACAGGGCCACCAAGAGACCCAGTACTTC. Amino acid sequence: CASSLGGQGHQETQYF. The variable domain in full, with the rest retrieved from reference TRBV7-7 and TRBJ2-5, is GAGVSQSPRYKVTKRGQDVTLRCDPISSHATLYWYQQALGQGPEFLTYFNYEAQPDKSGLPSDRFSAERPEGSISTLTIQRTEQRDSAMYRCASSLGGQGHQETQYFGPGTRLLVL.

The CDR3 is CASSRRTGGATGELFF. Here the CDR3 DNA reads TGTGCCAGCAGCCGAAGGACAGGGGGCGCCACCGGGGAGCTGTTTTTT. V usage is TRBV11-2 and J usage is TRBJ2-2, with TRBD1 matching over 11 bases. CDR1 and CDR2 from the germline V gene are SGHAT and FQNNGV. J was trimmed by 4 bases and V by 5 bases; bases with no gene match: 6. The CDR3 sequence is 16 residues long.

The CDR3 DNA sequence: TGTGCCAGCAGCTTAGATCTAGCGGGGGACCAAGAGACCCAGTACTTC. Translating it yields CASSLDLAGDQETQYF. This chain connects TRBV11-1 to TRBJ2-5, with 10 bases that match TRBD2. Germline lookup yields CDR1 SGHAT and CDR2 FQDESV (reference sequence). This CDR3 has 16 residues. Trimming cost V 1 base and J 0 bases; bases outside gene matches: 2.

The gene calls are TRBV28 and TRBJ2-7, with D unclear. This CDR3 contains 14 residues. Germline CDR1 and CDR2: MDHEN and SYDVKM. Trimming took off 2 bases at V and 0 bases at J, with 8 bases between the two ends. The CDR3 nucleotides read TGTGCCAGCAGTTTACATATTAGCTCCTACGAGCAGTACTTC. This encodes CASSLHISSYEQYF. Full variable domain (rest looked up from reference TRBV28 and TRBJ2-7): DVKVTQSSRYLVKRTGEKVFLECVQDMDHENMFWYRQDPGLGLRLIYFSYDVKMKEKGDIPEGYSVSREKKERFSLILESASTNQTSMYLCASSLHISSYEQYFGPGTRLTVT.

The chain uses TRBV5-6 and TRBJ2-7; possibly TRBD2 for D (5 bases). The CDR3 spans 14 residues. V shed 1 base and J shed 4 bases, with 12 bases lying between them. CDR1 SGHDT and CDR2 YYEEEE come from the germline V gene. CDR3 coding DNA: TGTGCCAGCAGCTTGACGGGGTCTTTATACGAGCAGTACTTC. It translates to CASSLTGSLYEQYF.

J is TRBJ2-7 and V is TRBV11-3, with 7 bases that match TRBD2. CDR1 is SGHNT and CDR2 is YENEEA in the germline V gene. Losses at the gene ends were 5 bases for V and 2 bases for J; bases not matched to a gene: 6. The CDR3 is 14 amino acids. The CDR3 bases are TGTGCCAGCAGCAAGACTAGCCAGCCCTACGAGCAGTACTTC. Protein product: CASSKTSQPYEQYF.

Details on this clone: An end of the junction does not agree with germline; a read error may underlie this. The chain employs TRBV2 and TRBJ1-2; 8 bases are shared with TRBD1. The CDR3 has 13 residues. CDR1 and CDR2 (germline): SNHLY, FYNNEI. CDR3 residues: CAGSDRGGDGYTF. The CDR3 nucleotides are TGTGCCGGCAGTGACAGGGGCGGAGATGGCTACACCTTC.

In DNA, the CDR3 is TGCAGCGTTGAAGTGACAGGGGCCTACGAGCAGTACTTC. Its protein product is CSVEVTGAYEQYF. The chain joins TRBV29-1 to TRBJ2-5; TRBD1 aligns across 8 bases. The J call may be incorrect, as the DNA end agrees better with TRBJ2-7. The germline V gene encodes CDR1 SQVTM and CDR2 ANQGSEA. CDR3 length: 13 residues.

This clone was counted a single time. The gene calls are TRBV7-9 and TRBJ2-7, with 7 bases matching TRBD1. V shed 5 bases, J shed 7 bases, and the junction held 17 bases outside the gene matches. The CDR3 spans 16 residues. CDR1 and CDR2 from the germline V gene are SEHNR and FQNEAQ (reference sequence). The CDR3 DNA reads TGTGCCAGCAGCCGGGGACAGCTGTCGGGGCCGGGGGAGCAGTACTTC. Encoded protein: CASSRGQLSGPGEQYF.

The chain employs TRBV27 and TRBJ2-3, with D possibly TRBD1 on 5 matching bases. With 3 bases removed from V and 2 bases from J, the gap between germline ends came to 15 bases. This CDR3 is 16 amino acids long. Germline assignment: CDR1 MNHEY and CDR2 SMNVEV (reference sequence). The CDR3, as DNA: TGTGCCAGCAGTTTGGTTGGGGCGAGGAACACAGATACGCAGTATTTT. Its protein product is CASSLVGARNTDTQYF.

This chain uses TRBV6-5 with TRBJ1-1, with D possibly TRBD1 on 5 matching bases. V lost 6 bases to trimming and J lost 5 bases, with 10 bases between them. The CDR3 sequence is 12 residues long. Germline loops: CDR1 MNHEY, CDR2 SVGAGI. CDR3 sequence: CASRQGWTEAFF. The DNA of the CDR3 is TGTGCCAGCAGGCAGGGTTGGACTGAAGCTTTCTTT.

V is TRBV28 and J is TRBJ1-5; 7 nucleotides align to TRBD1. This CDR3 region has 14 residues. Germline CDR1 MDHEN, CDR2 SYDVKM. J was trimmed by 6 bases and V by 7 bases; bases with no gene match: 9. The CDR3: CASTIQGSGQPQHF. The DNA of the CDR3 is TGTGCCAGCACCATACAGGGGAGCGGTCAGCCCCAGCATTTT.